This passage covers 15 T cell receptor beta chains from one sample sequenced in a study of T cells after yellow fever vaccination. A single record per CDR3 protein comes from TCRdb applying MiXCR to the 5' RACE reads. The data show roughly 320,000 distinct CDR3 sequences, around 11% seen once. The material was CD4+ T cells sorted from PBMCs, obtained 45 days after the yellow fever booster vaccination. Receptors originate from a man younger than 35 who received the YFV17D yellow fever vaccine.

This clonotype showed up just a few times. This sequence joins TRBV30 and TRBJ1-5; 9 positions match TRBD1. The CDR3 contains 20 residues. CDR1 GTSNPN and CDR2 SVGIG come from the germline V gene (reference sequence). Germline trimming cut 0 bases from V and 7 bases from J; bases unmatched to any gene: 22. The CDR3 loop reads CAWSVQGAGRGGWSRQPQHF. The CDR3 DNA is TGTGCCTGGAGTGTACAGGGGGCCGGGAGGGGTGGCTGGTCAAGACAGCCCCAGCATTTT.

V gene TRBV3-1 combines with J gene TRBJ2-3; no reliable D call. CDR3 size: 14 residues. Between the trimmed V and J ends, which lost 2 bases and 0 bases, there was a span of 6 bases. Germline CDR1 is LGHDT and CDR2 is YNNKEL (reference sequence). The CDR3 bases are TGTGCCAGCAGCCAAAGACACAGCACAGATACGCAGTATTTT. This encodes CASSQRHSTDTQYF.

The CDR3 DNA is TGTGCCAGCAGCCAAGATCGGATCTCTGGAAACACCATATATTTT. It codes for CASSQDRISGNTIYF. The chain uses TRBV4-2 and TRBJ1-3; no clear D. Germline CDR1 is LGHNA and CDR2 is YNFKEQ. The CDR3 is 15 residues long. V lost 0 bases and J lost 0, with 6 bases in between.

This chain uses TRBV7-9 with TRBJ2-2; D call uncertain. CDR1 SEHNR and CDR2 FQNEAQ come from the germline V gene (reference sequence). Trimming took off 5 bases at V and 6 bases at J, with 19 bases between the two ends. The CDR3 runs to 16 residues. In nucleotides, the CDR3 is TGTGCCAGCAGCCCCAGCCGGAACAGTGGAGCCGGGGAGCTGTTTTTT. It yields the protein CASSPSRNSGAGELFF.

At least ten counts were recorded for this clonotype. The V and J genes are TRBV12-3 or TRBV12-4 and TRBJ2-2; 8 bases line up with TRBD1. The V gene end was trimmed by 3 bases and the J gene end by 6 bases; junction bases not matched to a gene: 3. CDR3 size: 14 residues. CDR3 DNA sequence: TGTGCCAGCAGTTTCCAGGGGGCGGCCGGGGAGCTGTTTTTT. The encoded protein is CASSFQGAAGELFF.

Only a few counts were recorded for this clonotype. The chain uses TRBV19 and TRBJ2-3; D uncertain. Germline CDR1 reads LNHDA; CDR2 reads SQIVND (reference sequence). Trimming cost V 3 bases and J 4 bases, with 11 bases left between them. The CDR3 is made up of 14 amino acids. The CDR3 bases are TGTGCCAGTAGTATTGGCAATCCCCCAGATACGCAGTATTTT. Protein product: CASSIGNPPDTQYF.

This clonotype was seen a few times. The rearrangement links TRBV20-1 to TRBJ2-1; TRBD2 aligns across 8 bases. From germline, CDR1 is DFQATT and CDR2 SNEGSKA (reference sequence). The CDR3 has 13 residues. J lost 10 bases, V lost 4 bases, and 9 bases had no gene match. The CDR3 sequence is CSATSGGEYEQFF. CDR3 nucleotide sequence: TGCAGTGCTACCAGCGGGGGTGAATACGAGCAGTTCTTC.

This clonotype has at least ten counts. The DNA for the CDR3 is TGCAGCGCCACGAGCCCCTGGGAGACCCAGTACTTC. Translating gives CSATSPWETQYF. The V call is TRBV29-1, the J call TRBJ2-5; D is ambiguous. The CDR3 sequence is 12 residues long. Germline V gives CDR1 SQVTM, CDR2 ANQGSEA. V was pared by 7 bases and J by 5 bases, with 14 bases between.

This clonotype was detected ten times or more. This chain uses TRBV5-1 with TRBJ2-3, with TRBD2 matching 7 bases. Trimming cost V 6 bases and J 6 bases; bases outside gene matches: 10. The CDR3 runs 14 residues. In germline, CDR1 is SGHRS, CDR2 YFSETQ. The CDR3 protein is CASTAEGGKDTQYF. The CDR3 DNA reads TGCGCCAGCACCGCGGAGGGAGGGAAGGATACGCAGTATTTT.

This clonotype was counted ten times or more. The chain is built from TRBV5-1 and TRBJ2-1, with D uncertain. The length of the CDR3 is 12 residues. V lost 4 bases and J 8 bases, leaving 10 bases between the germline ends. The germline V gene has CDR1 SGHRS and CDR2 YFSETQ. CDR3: CASSRGWYEQFF. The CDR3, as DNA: TGCGCCAGCAGCCGTGGATGGTATGAGCAGTTCTTC.

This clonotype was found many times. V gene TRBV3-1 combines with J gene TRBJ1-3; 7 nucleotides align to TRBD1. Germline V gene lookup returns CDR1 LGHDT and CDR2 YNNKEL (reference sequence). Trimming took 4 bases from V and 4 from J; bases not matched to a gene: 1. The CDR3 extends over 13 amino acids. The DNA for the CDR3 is TGTGCCAGCAGCCCGGGACAGGGAAACACCATATATTTT. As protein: CASSPGQGNTIYF. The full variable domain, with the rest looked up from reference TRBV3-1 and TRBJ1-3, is DTAVSQTPKYLVTQMGNDKSIKCEQNLGHDTMYWYKQDSKKFLKIMFSYNNKELIINETVPNRFSPKSPDKAHLNLHINSLELGDSAVYFCASSPGQGNTIYFGEGSWLTVV.

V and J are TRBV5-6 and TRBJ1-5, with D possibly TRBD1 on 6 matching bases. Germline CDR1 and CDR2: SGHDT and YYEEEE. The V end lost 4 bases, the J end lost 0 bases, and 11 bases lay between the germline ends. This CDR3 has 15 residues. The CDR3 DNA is TGTGCCAGCAGCCTCGGACAGCTTAGCAATCAGCCCCAGCATTTT. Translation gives CASSLGQLSNQPQHF.

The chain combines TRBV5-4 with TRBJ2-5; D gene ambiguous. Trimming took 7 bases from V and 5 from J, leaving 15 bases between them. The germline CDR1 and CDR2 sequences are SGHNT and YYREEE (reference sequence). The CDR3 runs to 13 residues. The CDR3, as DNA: TGTGCCAGCGGCCCCCGGAGAGCGGAGACCCAGTACTTC. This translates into CASGPRRAETQYF.

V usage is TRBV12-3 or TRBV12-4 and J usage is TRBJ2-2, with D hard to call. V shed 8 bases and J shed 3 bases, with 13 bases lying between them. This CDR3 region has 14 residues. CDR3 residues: CASGRVGDTGELFF. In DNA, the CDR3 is TGTGCCAGCGGTAGAGTCGGCGACACCGGGGAGCTGTTTTTT.

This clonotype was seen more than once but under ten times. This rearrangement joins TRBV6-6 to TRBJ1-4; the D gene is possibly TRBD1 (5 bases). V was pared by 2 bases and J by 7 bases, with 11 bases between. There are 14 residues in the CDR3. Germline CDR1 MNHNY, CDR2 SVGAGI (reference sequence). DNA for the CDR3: TGTGCCAGCAGTTACAGTCAGGGAATTGAAAAACTGTTTTTT. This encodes CASSYSQGIEKLFF.